A single sample gave rise to the 9 T cell receptor beta chains below, sequenced in a study of cytomegalovirus exposure and HLA in healthy donors. The PCR made use of 60 Vbeta and 13 Jbeta primers. Sequencing was performed with immunoSEQ multiplex PCR; in TCRdb, only in-frame clones are kept and a portion is missing. The sample includes about 120,000 clones, over 70% of them seen just once. The sequenced sample was PBMCs. These receptors were taken from a middle-aged woman in good health and CMV-seropositive.

This chain joins TRBV6-5 and TRBJ2-7; a possible D gene is TRBD1 (5 bases). CDR3 size: 15 residues. In germline, CDR1 is MNHEY, CDR2 SVGAGI. Trimming stripped 0 bases from V and 2 bases from J, with 11 bases between. CDR3 DNA: TGTGCCAGCAGTTACTCCTGGGGCAGGACCTACGAGCAGTACTTC. Residues: CASSYSWGRTYEQYF.

The chain employs TRBV7-3 and TRBJ2-7; the D is unclear. The V end lost 2 bases, the J end lost 2 bases, and 7 bases lay between the germline ends. This CDR3 spans 13 amino acids. Germline CDR1 is SGHTA and CDR2 is FQGTGA. The CDR3 region is CASSLEPAYEQYF. CDR3 bases: TGTGCCAGCAGCTTAGAGCCGGCCTACGAGCAGTACTTC.

The chain links TRBV6-5 to TRBJ2-7, with 7 bases that match TRBD2. This CDR3 contains 14 residues. The germline V gene encodes CDR1 MNHEY and CDR2 SVGAGI. V trimming: 6 bases; J trimming: 2 bases; junction bases outside the gene matches: 7. CDR3 nucleotides: TGTGCCAGCAGGGACACGGGGGGAACCTACGAGCAGTACTTC. Translation: CASRDTGGTYEQYF.

This clone has more than one count but fewer than ten. This CDR3 is CAISESTGQPQHF. The CDR3 nucleotides read TGTGCCATCAGTGAGTCGACAGGGCAGCCCCAGCATTTT. This rearrangement joins TRBV10-3 to TRBJ1-5, with 7 bases matching TRBD1. The CDR3 sequence is 13 residues long. Trimming took 0 bases from V and 7 from J; bases not matched to a gene: 0. Per the germline V gene, CDR1 is ENHRY and CDR2 is SYGVKD.

V is TRBV30 and J is TRBJ2-5, with a weak D call TRBD2 (7 bases). This CDR3 is built from 14 residues. Germline V gives CDR1 GTSNPN, CDR2 SVGIG (reference sequence). Trimming shortened V by 7 bases and J by 5 bases, and 20 bases separated the two germline ends. The CDR3 reads CAFALGGPMETQYF. The CDR3 coding sequence is TGTGCCTTTGCCCTCGGGGGGCCAATGGAGACCCAGTACTTC.

V usage is TRBV9 and J usage is TRBJ2-7, with 7 bases aligning to TRBD1. V lost 3 bases, J lost 3 bases, and 6 bases stayed unmatched. Per germline, CDR1 SGDLS and CDR2 YYNGEE. The CDR3 totals 14 residues. The CDR3 nucleotides are TGTGCCAGCAGCGCCCTGAACAGGGGCTACGAGCAGTACTTC. Residues: CASSALNRGYEQYF.

This chain joins TRBV2 and TRBJ1-2; 8 bases agree with TRBD1. Germline V CDR1 and CDR2: SNHLY, FYNNEI. The J segment lost 4 bases and the V segment lost 4 bases, leaving 11 bases of the junction unmatched. The CDR3 covers 16 residues. The CDR3 sequence: CASSGRGRQGFYGYTF. In DNA, the CDR3 is TGTGCCAGCAGTGGGAGGGGTCGACAGGGGTTCTATGGCTACACCTTC.

The chain links TRBV5-6 to TRBJ1-1; maybe TRBD1 (5 bases). The germline V gene encodes CDR1 SGHDT and CDR2 YYEEEE. The V and J ends lost 4 bases and 1 base respectively, with 14 bases between them. The CDR3 is made up of 15 amino acids. The CDR3 DNA reads as TGTGCCAGCAGCCGGCGGGGCAGGGAGAACACTGAAGCTTTCTTT. Protein sequence: CASSRRGRENTEAFF.

This chain's CDR3 is CASSVSGGNSYEQYF. The CDR3 bases are TGTGCCAGCAGCGTATCGGGGGGCAACTCCTACGAGCAGTACTTC. The genes are TRBV9 and TRBJ2-7; the D gene is possibly TRBD2 (7 bases). This CDR3 has 15 amino acids. Germline CDR1 SGDLS, CDR2 YYNGEE. The V and J ends lost 1 base and 0 bases respectively, with 11 bases between them.